These 9 T cell receptor beta chains were all obtained from the same sample, sequenced in a study of CD8 T cells in ankylosing spondylitis. Study-level points and caveats: Ankylosing spondylitis blood seemed to carry a telltale TCR beta motif made of roughly eight highly homologous variants.

One entry per CDR3 protein results from TCRdb running MiXCR on the 5' RACE reads. The top ten hold approximately 1% of the sample, which has around 480,000 distinct CDR3 sequences, 15% to 20% seen once. Antigens for these TCRs are unknown. The sample was blood, either unsorted or a sorted T cell fraction (not recorded which). The origin of the receptors is a male donor with ankylosing spondylitis.

This sequence joins TRBV10-3 and TRBJ1-1; 7 bases are a match to TRBD1. CDR1 and CDR2 (germline): ENHRY, SYGVKD. CDR3 size: 15 residues. Trimming removed 3 bases from V and 1 base from J; junction bases left unmatched: 5. Here the CDR3 reads CAISEQGSGNTEAFF. The CDR3 DNA follows: TGTGCCATCAGTGAACAGGGGTCGGGGAACACTGAAGCTTTCTTT.

The gene calls are TRBV12-3 or TRBV12-4 and TRBJ1-2; D is ambiguous. Trimming removed 2 bases at V and 4 bases at J, with 8 bases between. The CDR3 length is 13 residues. The CDR3 DNA follows: TGTGCCAGCAGTTTAAACGGTGCCTATGGCTACACCTTC. Protein product: CASSLNGAYGYTF.

V usage is TRBV20-1 and J usage is TRBJ2-7, with 15 nucleotides matching TRBD2. J gave up 5 bases and V 5 bases, and 7 bases lay outside the gene matches. This CDR3 has 15 residues. Germline V CDR1 and CDR2: DFQATT, SNEGSKA (reference sequence). The CDR3: CSAEGLAGGRDEQYF. CDR3 nucleotides: TGCAGTGCTGAAGGACTAGCGGGGGGGCGCGACGAGCAGTACTTC.

The chain joins TRBV7-6 to TRBJ2-1, with 10 bases matching TRBD2. Trimming removed 5 bases from V and 2 bases from J; junction bases left unmatched: 6. Germline assignment: CDR1 SGHVS and CDR2 FNYEAQ. This CDR3 has 16 amino acids. The CDR3 sequence is CASSHWTSGAYNEQFF. The CDR3 region has the DNA TGTGCCAGCAGCCACTGGACTAGCGGTGCCTACAATGAGCAGTTCTTC.

The chain links TRBV9 to TRBJ2-7, with TRBD2 as a possible D gene (6 bases). Germline CDR1 SGDLS, CDR2 YYNGEE. V dropped 4 bases and J dropped 3 bases, with 17 bases sitting between them. CDR3 length equals 15 residues. The CDR3 DNA reads as TGTGCCAGCAGCCCTAGCGATGGCAGGGTCTACGAGCAGTACTTC. The encoded protein is CASSPSDGRVYEQYF.

This clonotype has more than one count but fewer than ten. The chain has TRBV7-8 and TRBJ2-2; TRBD1 aligns across 8 bases. CDR3 length equals 15 residues. V shed 5 bases, J shed 7 bases, and the junction held 9 bases outside the gene matches. Germline V gene data show CDR1 as SGHVS and CDR2 as FQNEAQ. CDR3 nucleotides: TGTGCCAGCAGCCCCCGACAGGGGAATATCGGGGAGCTGTTTTTT. Translated: CASSPRQGNIGELFF.

The chain joins TRBV7-2 to TRBJ2-2; maybe TRBD2 (6 bases). The germline V and J ends were trimmed by 1 base and 1 base, with 10 bases remaining between them. The CDR3 extends over 16 amino acids. The germline CDR1 and CDR2 sequences are SGHTA and FQGNSA. The CDR3 region is CASSLGWGVNTGELFF. CDR3 DNA sequence: TGTGCCAGCAGCTTAGGTTGGGGGGTGAACACCGGGGAGCTGTTTTTT.

The rearrangement joins TRBV2 to TRBJ2-7, with a tentative D call TRBD1 (8 bases). The CDR3 extends over 14 amino acids. Germline V gene data show CDR1 as SNHLY and CDR2 as FYNNEI. V was trimmed by 6 bases and J by 1 base, leaving 13 bases between them. The DNA for the CDR3 is TGTGCCAGCAGCCAACAGGGGGGGTCCTACGAGCAGTACTTC. This sequence encodes CASSQQGGSYEQYF.

This clonotype appeared many times. The chain uses TRBV12-3 or TRBV12-4 and TRBJ2-5; no reliable D call. V lost 7 bases, J lost 5 bases, and 14 bases lay in between. The CDR3 sequence is 13 residues long. The CDR3 is CASKASVGETQYF. DNA of the CDR3: TGTGCCAGCAAAGCATCCGTCGGGGAGACCCAGTACTTC.